This T cell receptor (beta chain) came from a study of glioma-infiltrating T cells after dendritic cell vaccination. CDR1 and CDR2 (germline): LNHDA, SQIVND (reference sequence). The CDR3 is 14 residues long. The V segment lost 5 bases and the J segment 9 bases; nucleotides outside the gene matches: 6. Stated time point: after dendritic cell vaccination, including at tumor progression/relapse. The protocol was immunoSEQ multiplex PCR, while the TCRdb copy is restricted to in-frame clones and leaves out a portion. The table includes approximately 85,000 clones, 75% to 90% detected once. The sequencing here drew on blood, taken after dendritic cell vaccination. The V call is TRBV19, the J call TRBJ2-1, with 11 bases matching TRBD2. The TCR sequence derives from a human donor with glioblastoma. Here the CDR3 reads CASSWVAGGPEQFF. The CDR3 bases are TGTGCCAGTAGTTGGGTAGCGGGAGGGCCTGAGCAGTTCTTC.